These T cell receptor beta chains were read from a single sample in a study of blood T cell repertoires in COVID-19. Here immunoSEQ multiplex PCR was the method, and the copy in TCRdb shows in-frame clones only, minus some. The table lists 55,000 to 70,000 clones, roughly 92% of them singletons, with 5% to 7% in the top ten. Sample: peripheral blood. These receptor sequences come from a human donor in a cohort sampled during active COVID-19. Each CDR3 is given with its conserved first and last residue. D genes are given only for firm matches. Not all rows give a size; the values are once, few, many and, for expanded clones, a class.

V gene,J gene,clone size,D gene,CDR3 length,CDR3 DNA,CDR3 protein
TRBV9,TRBJ1-2,.,TRBD1,14,TGTGCCAGCAGCGTAGCGGGACAGGGGTATGGCTACACCTTC,CASSVAGQGYGYTF
TRBV7-3,TRBJ2-7,.,TRBD1,14,TGTGCCAGCAGCCCAGGACAGGGGACGGGCGAGCAGTACTTC,CASSPGQGTGEQYF
TRBV7-9,TRBJ1-2,.,TRBD1,16,TGTGCCAGCAGCTGGGCCACCGGGACAGGGGGCTCCGGCTACACCTTC,CASSWATGTGGSGYTF
TRBV7-3,TRBJ1-5,few,.,13,TGTGCCAGCAGCTTAAGCGGGAATCAGCCCCAGCATTTT,CASSLSGNQPQHF
TRBV18,TRBJ2-5,.,.,12,TGTGCCAGCTCACCATCAGAAGAGACCCAGTACTTC,CASSPSEETQYF
TRBV7-6,TRBJ1-4,.,.,14,TGTGCCAGCAGCTTAGGGGGGGTTAATGAAAAACTGTTTTTT,CASSLGGVNEKLFF
TRBV4-2,TRBJ2-3,.,TRBD2,18,TGTGCCAGCAGCCAAGAAATGGGTAGCGGGGCCCTCACAGATACGCAGTATTTT,CASSQEMGSGALTDTQYF
TRBV6-5,TRBJ2-1,.,TRBD1,15,TGTGCCAGCCAGGTACAGGGGTGGTCCTACAATGAGCAGTTCTTC,CASQVQGWSYNEQFF
TRBV14,TRBJ2-3,.,.,13,TGTGCCAGCAGCCAAGGGGGCTCAGATACGCAGTATTTT,CASSQGGSDTQYF
TRBV7-8,TRBJ1-5,few,.,14,TGTGCCAGCAGCTTAGCGGAGGGATGGCAGCCCCAGCATTTT,CASSLAEGWQPQHF
TRBV14,TRBJ2-6,once,.,18,TGTGCCAGCAGCCAAGTCAGGGCTTCCGTGATTGGGGCCAACGTCCTGACTTTC,CASSQVRASVIGANVLTF
TRBV19,TRBJ1-2,.,.,14,TGTGCCAGTAGTCGAGGCAGGGAAGTGGGAGGCTACACCTTC,CASSRGREVGGYTF
TRBV27,TRBJ2-5,.,.,14,TGTGCCAGCAGTCGTACCTGGCGGGAAGAGACCCAGTACTTC,CASSRTWREETQYF
TRBV4-2,TRBJ2-7,.,TRBD1,15,TGTGCCAGCAGCCAAGAGCTCGACAGGGTCAGCGAGCAGTACTTC,CASSQELDRVSEQYF
TRBV10-3,TRBJ2-1,.,.,13,TGTGCCATCAGGGCCCCTTCCTACAATGAGCAGTTCTTC,CAIRAPSYNEQFF
TRBV6-2/TRBV6-3,TRBJ2-7,.,TRBD2,15,TGTGCCAGCATCCCTGATAGCGGGAAGAGTTACGAGCAGTACTTC,CASIPDSGKSYEQYF
TRBV30,TRBJ1-6,.,TRBD1,14,TGTGCCTGGAGTGTAGGACAGGGAAATTCACCCCTCCACTTT,CAWSVGQGNSPLHF
TRBV4-1,TRBJ2-2,once,.,18,TGCGCCAGCAGCCAAGATGGGCCTCAGCGGCAGAACACCGGGGAGCTGTTTTTT,CASSQDGPQRQNTGELFF
TRBV4-2,TRBJ2-3,.,TRBD2,17,TGTGCCAGCAGCCAAGAGGGGCGGGGGGTCAGCACAGATACGCAGTATTTT,CASSQEGRGVSTDTQYF
TRBV21-1,TRBJ2-3,.,.,16,TGTGCCAGCAGCACTCCGACTAGCGGGGACACAGATACGCAGTATTTT,CASSTPTSGDTDTQYF
TRBV5-6,TRBJ2-1,.,.,14,TGTGCCAGCACCCGGGTGGTGGCTGTTAATGAGCAGTTCTTC,CASTRVVAVNEQFF
TRBV3-1/TRBV3-2,TRBJ1-5,.,TRBD1,14,TGTGCCACCGGGACAGGGTCCGGGAATCAGCCCCAGCATTTT,CATGTGSGNQPQHF
TRBV12-3/TRBV12-4,TRBJ2-7,.,TRBD1,13,TGTGCCAGCAGTTGGACAGGGGGCTACGAGCAGTACTTC,CASSWTGGYEQYF
TRBV28,TRBJ2-7,.,.,13,TGTGCCAGCAGTCCAACAGGGACGTACGAGCAGTACTTC,CASSPTGTYEQYF
TRBV7-9,TRBJ2-5,.,.,13,TGTGCCAGCAGCTTCCCTCCCCAAGAGACCCAGTACTTC,CASSFPPQETQYF
TRBV7-2,TRBJ2-3,.,.,16,TGTGCCAGCAGCTTACGGCGGGGGCGAGCAACAGATACGCAGTATTTT,CASSLRRGRATDTQYF
TRBV7-9,TRBJ2-7,.,.,12,TGTGCCAGCAGCAAACCTACCTACGAGCAGTACTTC,CASSKPTYEQYF
TRBV6-5,TRBJ2-7,.,TRBD1,14,TGTGCCAGCAGTTACAGGGACAGAAACTACGAGCAGTACTTC,CASSYRDRNYEQYF
TRBV6-5,TRBJ1-5,.,.,13,TGTGCCAGCAGCGTCAGGGTTCGGCAGCCCCAGCATTTT,CASSVRVRQPQHF
TRBV4-3,TRBJ2-3,.,.,18,TGCGCCAGCAGCCCGGGGGTTGGGGCGGTCTCTAGTGTAGATACGCAGTATTTT,CASSPGVGAVSSVDTQYF
TRBV14,TRBJ2-7,.,.,14,TGTGCCAGCAGCCAAGTATACGCGGGAAACGAGCAGTACTTC,CASSQVYAGNEQYF
TRBV11-3,TRBJ2-1,.,TRBD2,15,TGTGCCAGCAGCTTGATAGCTAGCGGGAGAAATGAGCAGTTCTTC,CASSLIASGRNEQFF
TRBV27,TRBJ1-2,once,TRBD1,14,TGTGCCACCTACGGGACAGGGGGCGTCTATGGCTACACCTTC,CATYGTGGVYGYTF
TRBV6-5,TRBJ2-5,.,TRBD2,15,TGTGCCAGCAGTTACTCGACGCTAGCGGGGGAGACCCAGTACTTC,CASSYSTLAGETQYF
TRBV5-3,TRBJ1-4,.,TRBD1,13,TGTGCCCCAACCGGACAGGGCGGGGAAAAACTGTTTTTT,CAPTGQGGEKLFF
TRBV5-6,TRBJ2-7,.,TRBD1,14,TGTGCCAGCAGCTGGGGGACAGGGAAGTACGAGCAGTACTTC,CASSWGTGKYEQYF
TRBV29-1,TRBJ1-2,.,TRBD1,15,TGCAGCGTTGAAGGCCCGGGACAGCCGGCCTATGGCTACACCTTC,CSVEGPGQPAYGYTF
TRBV18,TRBJ2-5,.,TRBD1,16,TGTGCCAGCTCACCACTGGGAGGACAGGGCTGGGGGACCCAGTACTTC,CASSPLGGQGWGTQYF
TRBV7-9,TRBJ1-1,.,.,13,TGTGCCAGCAGCTTACCTCCGAACACTGAAGCTTTCTTT,CASSLPPNTEAFF
TRBV27,TRBJ2-7,.,TRBD1,16,TGTGCCAGCAGCCATTCACAGACAGGGACCACCTACGAGCAGTACTTC,CASSHSQTGTTYEQYF
TRBV15,TRBJ1-6,.,.,17,TGTGCCACCCAAATAGCACCCGGCGCAATGATAGGCTCACCCCTCCACTTT,CATQIAPGAMIGSPLHF
TRBV20-1,TRBJ1-2,.,.,11,TGCAGTGCACCATCAGGATATGGCTACACCTTC,CSAPSGYGYTF
TRBV5-1,TRBJ1-2,.,.,19,TGCGCCAGCAACCCCAAGCGGGTTGACCGAAAACTGCATATCTATGGCTACACCTTC,CASNPKRVDRKLHIYGYTF
TRBV7-9,TRBJ1-1,.,TRBD1,15,TGTGCCAGCAGCTCGACAGGGAGATGGAACACTGAAGCTTTCTTT,CASSSTGRWNTEAFF
TRBV3-1/TRBV3-2,TRBJ2-3,.,TRBD2,16,TGTGCCAGCAGCCAAGAACTAGCGGAAAGCACAGATACGCAGTATTTT,CASSQELAESTDTQYF
TRBV2,TRBJ2-3,.,TRBD2,15,TGTGCCAGCAGCCTACTAGCGGAAAACACAGATACGCAGTATTTT,CASSLLAENTDTQYF
TRBV30,TRBJ2-5,.,.,14,TGTGCCTGGCGGCAGGGTGGCGGCCAAGAGACCCAGTACTTC,CAWRQGGGQETQYF
TRBV24-1,TRBJ1-5,few,.,13,TGTGCCACCCGGGGCGGGGTTGGCCAGCCCCAGCATTTT,CATRGGVGQPQHF
TRBV4-1,TRBJ2-7,.,TRBD2,16,TGCGCCAGCAGCCCGCCCCGTGGAGCGGGGTCCTACGAGCAGTACTTC,CASSPPRGAGSYEQYF
TRBV27,TRBJ2-3,once,.,14,TGTGCCAGCAGTCGAAATCAGGGGCCAGATACGCAGTATTTT,CASSRNQGPDTQYF
TRBV2,TRBJ1-4,.,.,15,TGTGCCAGCAGTGGACCGAACTACGGTCGGGAAAAACTGTTTTTT,CASSGPNYGREKLFF
TRBV24-1,TRBJ2-7,.,TRBD2,14,TGTGCCACCAGTGATCCGGGACTAGCGGGAGAGCAGTACTTC,CATSDPGLAGEQYF
TRBV19,TRBJ2-5,.,.,12,TGTGCCAGTAGAGGAGAGAAAGAGACCCAGTACTTC,CASRGEKETQYF